The 15 T cell receptor beta chains below come from one sample, sequenced in a study of blood T cell repertoires in COVID-19. TCRdb's table, derived via immunoSEQ multiplex PCR, lists solely in-frame clones and lacks some. Of about 190,000 clones in the sample, approximately 80% were seen once. What was sequenced was peripheral blood. The receptors come from a man in his fifties who had recovered from COVID-19.

V gene TRBV4-1 combines with J gene TRBJ1-3; D gene ambiguous. Looked up from germline, CDR1 is MGHRA and CDR2 is YSYEKL. This CDR3 is built from 19 residues. Trimming removed 4 bases at V and 1 base at J, with 23 bases between. CDR3 nucleotide sequence: TGCGCCAGCAGCCCGCAAAGTGTTCTCGTGGCGGGGTCTGGAAACACCATATATTTT. Protein product: CASSPQSVLVAGSGNTIYF.

This clone was observed a single time. The chain recombines TRBV5-1 with TRBJ2-3, with TRBD2 matching 16 bases. V lost 4 bases to trimming and J lost 4 bases; unmatched junction nucleotides: 12. The V gene's germline CDR1 is SGHRS and CDR2 YFSETQ. CDR3 length equals 19 residues. DNA of the CDR3: TGCGCCAGCAGCCCCCTCGGGACTAGCGGGAGGGCCTTCGCAGATACGCAGTATTTT. Protein product: CASSPLGTSGRAFADTQYF.

This clone was counted ten times or more. The chain employs TRBV3-1 (or the pseudogene TRBV3-2) and TRBJ1-5; possibly TRBD1 for D (6 bases). Trimming stripped 0 bases from V and 9 bases from J, with 15 bases between. Germline assignment: CDR1 LGHDT and CDR2 YNNKEL (reference sequence). The CDR3 has 15 amino acids. In nucleotides, the CDR3 is TGTGCCAGCAGCCAAGACCCACAGGGCCAGCGGCCCCAGCATTTT. Its translation: CASSQDPQGQRPQHF.

This clone was recorded a few times. The chain joins TRBV9 to TRBJ1-2; D remains unclear. CDR1 and CDR2 from the germline V gene are SGDLS and YYNGEE. Trimming removed 3 bases from V and 2 bases from J, with 14 bases in between. This CDR3 has 15 amino acids. CDR3 residues: CASSAYVGGNYGYTF. CDR3 nucleotides: TGTGCCAGCAGCGCCTACGTGGGAGGGAACTATGGCTACACCTTC. Full variable domain (remainder filled in from reference TRBV9 and TRBJ1-2): DSGVTQTPKHLITATGQRVTLRCSPRSGDLSVYWYQQSLDQGLQFLIQYYNGEERAKGNILERFSAQQFPDLHSELNLSSLELGDSALYFCASSAYVGGNYGYTFGSGTRLTVV.

This clone was picked up a small number of times. The chain has TRBV2 and TRBJ2-7; 8 bases map to TRBD1. Germline V lookup: CDR1 SNHLY, CDR2 FYNNEI. J lost 4 bases, V lost 9 bases, and 11 bases had no gene match. The CDR3 is 14 residues long. This CDR3 is CASQLQGASYEQYF. CDR3 DNA sequence: TGTGCCAGTCAGCTCCAGGGGGCAAGTTACGAGCAGTACTTC. Using reference TRBV2 and TRBJ2-7 for the parts outside the CDR3, the full variable domain is EPEVTQTPSHQVTQMGQEVILRCVPISNHLYFYWYRQILGQKVEFLVSFYNNEISEKSEIFDDQFSVERPDGSNFTLKIRSTKLEDSAMYFCASQLQGASYEQYFGPGTRLTVT.

The chain uses TRBV19 and TRBJ2-7, with TRBD1 matching 10 bases. Germline CDR1 reads LNHDA; CDR2 reads SQIVND (reference sequence). Germline trimming cut 5 bases from V and 1 base from J; bases unmatched to any gene: 5. The CDR3 contains 15 residues. The CDR3 protein is CASSADRGRSYEQYF. In DNA form, the CDR3 reads TGTGCCAGTAGTGCAGACAGGGGGCGATCCTACGAGCAGTACTTC.

The rearrangement joins TRBV5-8 to TRBJ1-5, with 8 bases fitting TRBD1. Germline assignment: CDR1 SGHTS and CDR2 YDEGEE. This CDR3 is 15 amino acids long. With 1 base clipped from V and 5 bases from J, the junction kept 5 bases outside the gene matches. DNA for the CDR3: TGTGCCAGCAGCTTGATGACGACAGGGGATCAGCCCCAGCATTTT. Protein product: CASSLMTTGDQPQHF.

The V call is TRBV10-3, the J call TRBJ2-7; tentative D call: TRBD2 (6 bases). Germline-derived CDR1 and CDR2 are ENHRY and SYGVKD. The CDR3 sequence is 14 residues long. V gave up 2 bases and J gave up 7 bases, with 15 bases separating them. The CDR3 DNA follows: TGTGCCATCAGTGAGGCGGGTGGGACTGGAGAGCAGTACTTC. Encoded protein: CAISEAGGTGEQYF.

This chain links TRBV18 with TRBJ2-7; 14 positions match TRBD2. The CDR3 covers 15 residues. The V and J ends lost 3 bases and 7 bases, in that order; junction bases with no gene match: 5. Germline V gene lookup returns CDR1 KGHSH and CDR2 LQKENI. The CDR3 DNA follows: TGTGCCAGCTCACCGGGACTAGCGGGAGCAGGGGAGCAGTACTTC. It codes for CASSPGLAGAGEQYF.

This clone was observed a handful of times. This chain connects TRBV15 to TRBJ1-6, with 8 bases identical to TRBD1. Germline V gene data show CDR1 as LNHNV and CDR2 as YYDKDF (reference sequence). The CDR3 is 14 residues long. The junction had 9 bases not matched to a gene; V was cut back by 7 bases and J by 10 bases. The CDR3 spells CATTPDRGKSPLHF. The CDR3 nucleotides are TGTGCCACCACCCCAGACAGGGGAAAGTCACCCCTCCACTTT. The full variable domain, with the rest looked up from reference TRBV15 and TRBJ1-6, is DAMVIQNPRYQVTQFGKPVTLSCSQTLNHNVMYWYQQKSSQAPKLLFHYYDKDFNNEADTPDNFQSRRPNTSFCFLDIRSPGLGDTAMYLCATTPDRGKSPLHFGNGTRLTVT.

J is TRBJ2-3 and V is TRBV29-1; 8 bases match TRBD2. Germline-derived CDR1 and CDR2 are SQVTM and ANQGSEA. Trimming at V came to 5 bases and at J to 4 bases, leaving 8 bases not matched to a gene. The CDR3 has 14 amino acids. CDR3 sequence: CSVPPGGAADTQYF. The CDR3 nucleotides are TGCAGCGTTCCACCGGGAGGGGCGGCAGATACGCAGTATTTT.

This chain joins TRBV6-5 and TRBJ1-3; TRBD1 matches 7 bases. The trim removed 6 bases at V and 5 bases at J, leaving 7 bases unmatched. Germline V gene data show CDR1 as MNHEY and CDR2 as SVGAGI. This CDR3 is built from 14 residues. CDR3 coding DNA: TGTGCCAGCAGCGTAGGACAGGCCAGAAACACCATATATTTT. It specifies CASSVGQARNTIYF.

For the CDR3, the DNA is TGCAGTGCTAGTTACCCTAGCTCCTACAATGAGCAGTTCTTC. It codes for CSASYPSSYNEQFF. V usage is TRBV20-1 and J usage is TRBJ2-1, with unresolved D. The CDR3 runs 14 residues. Trimming took 3 bases from V and 0 from J, leaving 9 bases between them. Germline V CDR1 and CDR2: DFQATT, SNEGSKA (reference sequence).

The chain employs TRBV5-1 and TRBJ1-1; unclear D gene. Germline values: CDR1 SGHRS, CDR2 YFSETQ. This CDR3 spans 16 amino acids. The ends were cut back, 3 bases at V and 1 base at J, with 16 bases in the middle. CDR3 sequence: CASSSYRRQQNTEAFF. CDR3 nucleotide sequence: TGCGCCAGCAGCTCCTATCGGCGGCAGCAGAACACTGAAGCTTTCTTT.

The chain carries TRBV11-2 and TRBJ2-6; no definite D call. V gave up 5 bases and J gave up 2 bases, with 7 bases separating them. The germline V gene has CDR1 SGHAT and CDR2 FQNNGV. This CDR3 contains 14 residues. CDR3 region: CASSPVPGANVLTF. CDR3 nucleotide sequence: TGTGCCAGCAGCCCTGTTCCTGGGGCCAACGTCCTGACTTTC.